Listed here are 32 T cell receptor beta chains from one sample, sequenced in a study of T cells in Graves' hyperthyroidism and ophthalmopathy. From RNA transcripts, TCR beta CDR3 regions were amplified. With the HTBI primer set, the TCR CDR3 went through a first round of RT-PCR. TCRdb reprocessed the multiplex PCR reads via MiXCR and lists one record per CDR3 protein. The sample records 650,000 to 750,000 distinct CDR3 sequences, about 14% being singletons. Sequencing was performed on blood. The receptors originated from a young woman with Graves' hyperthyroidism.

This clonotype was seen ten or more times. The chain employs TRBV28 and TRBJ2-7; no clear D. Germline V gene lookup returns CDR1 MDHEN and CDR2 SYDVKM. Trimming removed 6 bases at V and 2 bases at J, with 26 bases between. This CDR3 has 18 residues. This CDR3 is CASSPILTTLSQAYEQYF. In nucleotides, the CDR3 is TGTGCCAGCAGCCCCATCCTTACGACCTTATCTCAGGCCTACGAGCAGTACTTC.

CDR3 DNA: TGTGCCAGCACTTACTCCTATAATTCACCCCTCCACTTT. Its protein product is CASTYSYNSPLHF. This chain connects TRBV27 to TRBJ1-6, with no clear D. The CDR3 spans 13 residues. Germline values: CDR1 MNHEY, CDR2 SMNVEV (reference sequence). V lost 7 bases to trimming and J lost 0 bases, with 4 bases between them.

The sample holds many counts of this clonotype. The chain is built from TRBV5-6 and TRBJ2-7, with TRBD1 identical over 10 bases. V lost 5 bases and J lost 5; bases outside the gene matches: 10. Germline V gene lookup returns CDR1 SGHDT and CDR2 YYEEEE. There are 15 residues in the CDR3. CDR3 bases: TGTGCCAGCAGTCCCGGACAGGGGGTGTTCGACGAGCAGTACTTC. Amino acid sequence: CASSPGQGVFDEQYF.

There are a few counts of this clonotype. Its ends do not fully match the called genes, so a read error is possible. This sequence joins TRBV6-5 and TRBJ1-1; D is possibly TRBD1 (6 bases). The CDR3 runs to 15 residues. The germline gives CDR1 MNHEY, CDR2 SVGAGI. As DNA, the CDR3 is TGTGCCAGCAGCTACTACAGGGCGGGTCGAACTGAAGCTTTCTTT. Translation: CASSYYRAGRTEAFF.

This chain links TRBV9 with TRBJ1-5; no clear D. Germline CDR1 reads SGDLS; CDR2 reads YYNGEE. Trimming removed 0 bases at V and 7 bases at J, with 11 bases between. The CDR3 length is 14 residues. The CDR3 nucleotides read TGTGCCAGCAGCGTAGACTCTGGAGGGCAGCCCCAGCATTTT. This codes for CASSVDSGGQPQHF.

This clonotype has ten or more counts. CDR3 in DNA: TGTGCCAGCAGCTTGGACTGGACTCAACATTACAATGAGCAGTTCTTC. Its protein is CASSLDWTQHYNEQFF. V usage is TRBV11-1 and J usage is TRBJ2-1, with a weak D call TRBD2 (5 bases). The germline CDR1 and CDR2 sequences are SGHAT and FQDESV (reference sequence). The CDR3 sequence is 16 residues long. V was pared by 3 bases and J by 4 bases, with 16 bases between.

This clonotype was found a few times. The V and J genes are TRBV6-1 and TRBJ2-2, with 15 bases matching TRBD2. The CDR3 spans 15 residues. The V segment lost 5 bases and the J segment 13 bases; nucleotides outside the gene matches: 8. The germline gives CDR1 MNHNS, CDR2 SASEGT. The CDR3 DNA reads TGTGCCAGCAGTCCGAGGACTAGCGGGAGGGAAGGGCTGTTTTTT. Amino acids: CASSPRTSGREGLFF.

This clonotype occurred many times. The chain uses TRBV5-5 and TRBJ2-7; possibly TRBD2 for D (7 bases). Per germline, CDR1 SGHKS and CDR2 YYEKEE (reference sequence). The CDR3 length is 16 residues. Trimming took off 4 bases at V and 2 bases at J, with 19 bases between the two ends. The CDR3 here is CASSQFGGGSPYEQYF. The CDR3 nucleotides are TGTGCCAGCAGCCAGTTCGGGGGCGGGAGCCCCTACGAGCAGTACTTC.

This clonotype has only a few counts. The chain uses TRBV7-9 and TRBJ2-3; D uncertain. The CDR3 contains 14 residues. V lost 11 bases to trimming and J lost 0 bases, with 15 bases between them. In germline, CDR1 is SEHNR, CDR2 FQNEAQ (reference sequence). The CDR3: CAQTDTSSTDTQYF. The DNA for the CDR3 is TGTGCCCAGACCGATACTTCTAGCACAGATACGCAGTATTTT.

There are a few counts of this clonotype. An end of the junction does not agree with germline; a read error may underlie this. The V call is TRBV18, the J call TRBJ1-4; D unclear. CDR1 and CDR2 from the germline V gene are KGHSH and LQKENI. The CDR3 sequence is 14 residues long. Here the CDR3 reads CASSPANLNEKPFF. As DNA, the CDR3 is TGTGCCAGCTCACCTGCTAACCTTAATGAAAAACCGTTTTTT.

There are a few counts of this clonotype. CDR3 sequence reads: CASREQALMNTEAFF. The CDR3 nucleotides read TGTGCCAGTAGGGAACAGGCGCTAATGAACACTGAAGCTTTCTTT. The V call is TRBV19, the J call TRBJ1-1, with D possibly TRBD1 on 5 matching bases. The CDR3 sequence is 15 residues long. With 6 bases removed from V and 0 bases from J, the gap between germline ends came to 14 bases. Germline V CDR1 and CDR2: LNHDA, SQIVND (reference sequence).

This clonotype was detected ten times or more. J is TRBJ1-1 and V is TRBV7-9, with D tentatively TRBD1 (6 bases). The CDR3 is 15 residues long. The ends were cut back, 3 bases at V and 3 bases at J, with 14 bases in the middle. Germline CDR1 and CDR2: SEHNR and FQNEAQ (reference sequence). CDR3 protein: CASSFRGTVDTEAFF. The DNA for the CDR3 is TGTGCCAGCAGCTTTAGGGGGACGGTCGACACTGAAGCTTTCTTT.

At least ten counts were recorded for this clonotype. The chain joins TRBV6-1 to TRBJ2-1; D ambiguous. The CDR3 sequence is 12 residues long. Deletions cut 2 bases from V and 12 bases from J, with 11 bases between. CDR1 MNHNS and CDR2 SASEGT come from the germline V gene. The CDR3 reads CASSELGWLQFF. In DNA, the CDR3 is TGTGCCAGCAGTGAATTGGGCTGGTTGCAGTTCTTC.

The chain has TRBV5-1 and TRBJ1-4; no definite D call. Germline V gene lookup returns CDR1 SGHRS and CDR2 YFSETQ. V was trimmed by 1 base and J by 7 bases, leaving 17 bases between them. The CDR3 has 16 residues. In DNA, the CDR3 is TGCGCCAGCAGCTTGTTCCCCAGCGACGAGACTGAAAAACTGTTTTTT. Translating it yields CASSLFPSDETEKLFF.

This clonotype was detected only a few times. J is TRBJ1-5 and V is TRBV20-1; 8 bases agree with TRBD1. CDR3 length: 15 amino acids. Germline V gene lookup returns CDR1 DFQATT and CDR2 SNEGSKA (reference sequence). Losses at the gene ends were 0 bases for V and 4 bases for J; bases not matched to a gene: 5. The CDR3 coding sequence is TGCAGTGCTAGAGATCCCAGGGGGCCTAATCAGCCCCAGCATTTT. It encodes CSARDPRGPNQPQHF.

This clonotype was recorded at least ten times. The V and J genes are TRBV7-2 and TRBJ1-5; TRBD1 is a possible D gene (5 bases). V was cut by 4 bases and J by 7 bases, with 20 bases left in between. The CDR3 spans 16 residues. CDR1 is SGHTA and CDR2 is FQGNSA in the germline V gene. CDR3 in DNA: TGTGCCAGCAGCTCCCATGGCAGGGTGGGCTTGCAGCCCCAGCATTTT. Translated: CASSSHGRVGLQPQHF.

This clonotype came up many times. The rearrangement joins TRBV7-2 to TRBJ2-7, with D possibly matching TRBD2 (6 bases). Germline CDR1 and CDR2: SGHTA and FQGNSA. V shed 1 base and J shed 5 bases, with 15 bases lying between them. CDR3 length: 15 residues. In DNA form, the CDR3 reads TGTGCCAGCAGCTTAGTAGGAGGGCCGGTCCACGAGCAGTACTTC. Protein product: CASSLVGGPVHEQYF.

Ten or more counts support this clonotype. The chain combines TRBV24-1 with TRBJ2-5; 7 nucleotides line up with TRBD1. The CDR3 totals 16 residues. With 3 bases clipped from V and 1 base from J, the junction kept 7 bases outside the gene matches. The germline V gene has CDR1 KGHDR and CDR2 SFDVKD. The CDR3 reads CATSDPGQPTQETQYF. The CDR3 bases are TGTGCCACCAGTGATCCGGGACAGCCTACCCAAGAGACCCAGTACTTC.

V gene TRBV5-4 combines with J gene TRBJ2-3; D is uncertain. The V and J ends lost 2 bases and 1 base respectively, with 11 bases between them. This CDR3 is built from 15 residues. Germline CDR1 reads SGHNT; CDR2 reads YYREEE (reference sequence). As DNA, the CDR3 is TGTGCCAGCAGCTTTTCCTCAGACCGCACAGATACGCAGTATTTT. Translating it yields CASSFSSDRTDTQYF.

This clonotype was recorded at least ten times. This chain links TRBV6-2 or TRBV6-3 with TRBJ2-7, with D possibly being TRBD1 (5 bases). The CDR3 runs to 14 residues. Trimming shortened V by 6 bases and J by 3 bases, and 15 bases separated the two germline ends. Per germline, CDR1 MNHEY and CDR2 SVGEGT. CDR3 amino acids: CASSHDSELYEQYF. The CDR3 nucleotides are TGTGCCAGCAGCCACGACAGCGAGCTCTACGAGCAGTACTTC.

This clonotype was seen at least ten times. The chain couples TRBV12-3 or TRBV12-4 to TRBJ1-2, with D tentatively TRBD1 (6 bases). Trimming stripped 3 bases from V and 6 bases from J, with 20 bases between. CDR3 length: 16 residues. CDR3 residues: CASSFIRGAKPNGYTF. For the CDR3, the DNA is TGTGCCAGCAGTTTTATTCGGGGGGCGAAACCCAATGGCTACACCTTC.

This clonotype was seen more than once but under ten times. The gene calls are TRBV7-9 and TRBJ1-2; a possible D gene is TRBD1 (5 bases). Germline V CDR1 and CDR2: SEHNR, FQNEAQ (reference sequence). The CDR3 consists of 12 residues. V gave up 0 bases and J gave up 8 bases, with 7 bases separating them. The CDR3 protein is CASSLAGPGYTF. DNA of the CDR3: TGTGCCAGCAGCTTAGCGGGACCCGGCTACACCTTC.

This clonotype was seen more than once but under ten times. CDR3 nucleotide sequence: TGTGCCAGCAGTTCCCTACAAAAGGCGGTCTCCTACGAGCAGTACTTC. Residues: CASSSLQKAVSYEQYF. The genes are TRBV6-1 and TRBJ2-7; no clear D gene. Germline V gene sequence: CDR1 MNHNS, CDR2 SASEGT. The CDR3 runs to 16 residues. V lost 5 bases and J lost 0, with 17 bases in between.

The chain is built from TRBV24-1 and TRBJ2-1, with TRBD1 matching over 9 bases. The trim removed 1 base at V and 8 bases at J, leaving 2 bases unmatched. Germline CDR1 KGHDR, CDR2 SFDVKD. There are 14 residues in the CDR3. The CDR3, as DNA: TGTGCCACCAGTGATTTAGGGACAGGGTATGAGCAGTTCTTC. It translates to CATSDLGTGYEQFF.

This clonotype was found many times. The CDR3 region is CASSLGSFETQYF. DNA of the CDR3: TGTGCCAGCAGTTTAGGGTCTTTCGAGACCCAGTACTTC. The chain has TRBV27 and TRBJ2-5; D uncertain. V lost 2 bases, J lost 5 bases, and 9 bases lay in between. Germline V gene sequence: CDR1 MNHEY, CDR2 SMNVEV (reference sequence). The CDR3 spans 13 residues.

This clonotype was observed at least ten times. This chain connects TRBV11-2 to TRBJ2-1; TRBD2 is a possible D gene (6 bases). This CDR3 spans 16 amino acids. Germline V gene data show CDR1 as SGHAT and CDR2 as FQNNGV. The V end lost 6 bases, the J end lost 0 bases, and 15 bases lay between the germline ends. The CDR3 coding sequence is TGTGCCAGCAGTTCGGGGGTCCTGAGCTCCTACAATGAGCAGTTCTTC. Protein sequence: CASSSGVLSSYNEQFF.

CDR3 nucleotides: TGCGCCAGCAAAAAAACAGGGGGCGAAAAACTGTTTTTT. Its protein is CASKKTGGEKLFF. The V call is TRBV5-1, the J call TRBJ1-4, with 9 nucleotides matching TRBD1. CDR1 and CDR2 from the germline V gene are SGHRS and YFSETQ. The CDR3 totals 13 residues. V shed 6 bases and J 8 bases; nucleotides not matched to a gene: 5. Filled out from reference TRBV5-1 and TRBJ1-4, the complete variable domain reads KAGVTQTPRYLIKTRGQQVTLSCSPISGHRSVSWYQQTPGQGLQFLFEYFSETQRNKGNFPGRFSGRQFSNSRSEMNVSTLELGDSALYLCASKKTGGEKLFFGSGTQLSVL.

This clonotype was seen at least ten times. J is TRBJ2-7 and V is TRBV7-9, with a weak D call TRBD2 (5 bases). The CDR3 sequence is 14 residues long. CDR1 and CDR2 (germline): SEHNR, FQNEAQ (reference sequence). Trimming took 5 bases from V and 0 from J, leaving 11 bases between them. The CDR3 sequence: CASSPKRASYEQYF. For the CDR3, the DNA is TGTGCCAGCAGCCCGAAGAGGGCCTCCTACGAGCAGTACTTC.

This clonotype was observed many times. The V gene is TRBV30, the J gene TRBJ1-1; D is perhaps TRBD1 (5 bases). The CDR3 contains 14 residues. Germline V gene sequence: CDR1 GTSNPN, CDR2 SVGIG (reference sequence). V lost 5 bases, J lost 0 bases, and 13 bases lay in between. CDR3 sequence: CAWAPDRLNTEAFF. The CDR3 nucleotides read TGTGCCTGGGCACCTGACAGATTGAACACTGAAGCTTTCTTT.

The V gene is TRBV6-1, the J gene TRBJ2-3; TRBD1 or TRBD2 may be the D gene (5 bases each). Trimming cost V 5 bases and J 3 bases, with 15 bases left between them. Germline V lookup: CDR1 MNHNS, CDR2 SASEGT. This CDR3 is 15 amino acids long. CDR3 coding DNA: TGTGCCAGCAGTATGGCAGGGAGAGGAACAGATACGCAGTATTTT. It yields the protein CASSMAGRGTDTQYF.

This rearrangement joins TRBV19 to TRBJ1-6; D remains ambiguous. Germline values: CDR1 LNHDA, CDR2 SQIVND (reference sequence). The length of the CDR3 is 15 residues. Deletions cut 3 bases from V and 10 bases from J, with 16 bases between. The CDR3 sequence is CASSIQSRTGSPLHF. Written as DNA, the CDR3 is TGTGCCAGTAGTATCCAATCCAGGACCGGGTCACCCCTCCACTTT.

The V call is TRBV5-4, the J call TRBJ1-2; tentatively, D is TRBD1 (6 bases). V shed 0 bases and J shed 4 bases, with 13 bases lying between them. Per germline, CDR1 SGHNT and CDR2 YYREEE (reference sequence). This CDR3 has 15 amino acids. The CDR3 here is CASSLGGARGYGYTF. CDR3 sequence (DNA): TGTGCCAGCAGCTTGGGGGGGGCGCGGGGCTATGGCTACACCTTC.